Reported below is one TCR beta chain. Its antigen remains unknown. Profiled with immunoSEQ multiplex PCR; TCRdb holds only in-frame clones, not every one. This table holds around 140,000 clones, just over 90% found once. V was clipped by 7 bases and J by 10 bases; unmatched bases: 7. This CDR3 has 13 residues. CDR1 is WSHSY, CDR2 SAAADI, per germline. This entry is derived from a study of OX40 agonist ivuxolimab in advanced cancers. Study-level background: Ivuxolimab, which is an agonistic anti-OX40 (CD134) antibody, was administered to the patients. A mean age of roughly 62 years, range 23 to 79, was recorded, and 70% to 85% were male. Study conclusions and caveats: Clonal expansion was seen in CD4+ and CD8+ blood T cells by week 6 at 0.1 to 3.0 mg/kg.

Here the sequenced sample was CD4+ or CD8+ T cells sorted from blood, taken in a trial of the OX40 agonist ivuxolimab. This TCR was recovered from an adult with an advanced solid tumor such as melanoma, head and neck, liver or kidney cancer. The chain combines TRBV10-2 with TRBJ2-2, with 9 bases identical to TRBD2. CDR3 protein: CASKAGGQEELFF. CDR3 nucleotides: TGCGCCAGCAAGGCGGGAGGGCAGGAGGAGCTGTTTTTT.